This entry is about one T cell receptor beta chain. Its specificity is unknown. TCRdb used MiXCR to reprocess the reads, holding one entry per CDR3 protein. This table has nearly 700,000 distinct CDR3 sequences, approximately 33% appearing once. The sample belongs to a study of T cell repertoires in cytomegalovirus infection. Study details: Researchers turned to recently identified HLA-C-restricted CMV epitopes as well as well-studied HLA-B-restricted ones. Public signatures in TCR beta pointed to CMV infection and matching HLA type.

Study-wide findings and caveats: Ex vivo, HLA-C-restricted CMV-specific TCR beta clonotypes prevailed over the rest of the response. Summed public TCR beta family frequency identified CMV carriers bearing the relevant HLA.

Sequences were derived from cultured PBMCs, sampled from culture after CMV antigen stimulation. The origin of this receptor is a human donor in good health (CMV status not recorded). Some clones in this sample may be carry-over from other donors' samples.

CDR3 nucleotide sequence: TGTGCCAGCAGCTTACTCAGCTATGGCTACACCTTC. Its protein is CASSLLSYGYTF. This chain joins TRBV7-2 and TRBJ1-2; D remains unclear. Germline-derived CDR1 and CDR2 are SGHTA and FQGNSA. Deletions cut 2 bases from V and 4 bases from J, with 5 bases between. The CDR3 sequence is 12 residues long.